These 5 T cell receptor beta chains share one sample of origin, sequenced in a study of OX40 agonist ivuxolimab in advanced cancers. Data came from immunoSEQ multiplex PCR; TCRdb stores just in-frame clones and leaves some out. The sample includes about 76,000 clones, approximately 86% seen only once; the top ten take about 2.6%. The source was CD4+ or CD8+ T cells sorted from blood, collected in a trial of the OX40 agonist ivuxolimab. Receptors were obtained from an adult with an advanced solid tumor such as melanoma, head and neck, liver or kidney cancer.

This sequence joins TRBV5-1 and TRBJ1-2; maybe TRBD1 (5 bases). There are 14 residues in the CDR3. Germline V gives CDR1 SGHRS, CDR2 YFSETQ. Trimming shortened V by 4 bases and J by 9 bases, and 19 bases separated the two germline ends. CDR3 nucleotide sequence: TGCGCCAGCAGCAGTACAGGTCAGGGTAGAAGCTACACCTTC. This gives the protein CASSSTGQGRSYTF.

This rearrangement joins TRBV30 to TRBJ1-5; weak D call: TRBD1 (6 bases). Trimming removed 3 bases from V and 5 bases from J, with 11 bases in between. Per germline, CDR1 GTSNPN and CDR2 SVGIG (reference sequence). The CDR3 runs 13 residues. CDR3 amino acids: CAWRRRGDQPQHF. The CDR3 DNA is TGTGCCTGGAGGCGGAGGGGGGATCAGCCCCAGCATTTT.

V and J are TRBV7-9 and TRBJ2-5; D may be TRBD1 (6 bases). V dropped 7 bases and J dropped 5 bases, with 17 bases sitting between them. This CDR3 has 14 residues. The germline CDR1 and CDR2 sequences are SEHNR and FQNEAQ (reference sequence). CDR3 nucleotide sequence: TGTGCCAGCACTGTATCCCCAGGGGAGGAGACCCAGTACTTC. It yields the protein CASTVSPGEETQYF.

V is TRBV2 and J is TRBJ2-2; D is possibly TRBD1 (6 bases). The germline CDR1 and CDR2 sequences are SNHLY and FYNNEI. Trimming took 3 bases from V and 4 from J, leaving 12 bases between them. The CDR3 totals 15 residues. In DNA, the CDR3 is TGTGCCAGCAGTGAGAGGGGGTCCGTCACCGGGGAGCTGTTTTTT. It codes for CASSERGSVTGELFF.

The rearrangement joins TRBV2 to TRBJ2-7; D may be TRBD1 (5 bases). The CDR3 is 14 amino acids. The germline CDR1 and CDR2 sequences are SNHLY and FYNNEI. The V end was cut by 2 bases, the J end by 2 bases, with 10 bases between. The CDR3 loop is CASSERPGPYEQYF. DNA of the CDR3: TGTGCCAGCAGTGAACGGCCAGGGCCCTACGAGCAGTACTTC.